This T cell receptor (beta chain) was identified in a study of blood T cell repertoires in COVID-19. At the level of the study: The origin of the acute and convalescent COVID-19 samples was the United States, Italy and Spain. T cells, B-cell-depleted T cells, or PBMCs provided the cDNA or gDNA that served as material.

In the original workflow: Amplification of reference gene primers was used by the study to estimate nucleated cell counts. TCRdb keeps only in-frame clones here, not all; method: immunoSEQ multiplex PCR. That table is the source of V, J and clone size, and D and trimming were worked out from the DNA. The sample lists 100,000 to 150,000 clones; roughly three quarters were seen once. V lost 0 bases and J lost 3; bases outside the gene matches: 10. The CDR3 contains 17 residues. Germline CDR1 reads SGHDT; CDR2 reads YYEEEE. V gene TRBV5-6 combines with J gene TRBJ1-2; 8 bases map to TRBD1. The source of this sequence is a woman aged 70-85 years with acute or convalescent COVID-19. The source material was peripheral blood. The CDR3 spells CASSLETGAGSHYGYTF. CDR3 in DNA: TGTGCCAGCAGCTTGGAGACAGGGGCTGGAAGTCACTATGGCTACACCTTC. The entire variable domain, with the rest obtained from reference TRBV5-6 and TRBJ1-2, is as follows: DAGVTQSPTHLIKTRGQQVTLRCSPKSGHDTVSWYQQALGQGPQFIFQYYEEEERQRGNFPDRFSGHQFPNYSSELNVNALLLGDSALYLCASSLETGAGSHYGYTFGSGTRLTVV.